The 26 T cell receptor beta chains below all came from one sample that was sequenced in a study of cytomegalovirus exposure and HLA in healthy donors. Primers for the PCR totalled 60 Vbeta and 13 Jbeta. TCRdb keeps only in-frame clones here, not all; method: immunoSEQ multiplex PCR. The sample has 100,000 to 150,000 clones, roughly 69% seen once. Material for sequencing was PBMCs. These receptors all stem from a human donor in good health.

The chain is built from TRBV15 and TRBJ2-3; TRBD1 agrees at 7 bases. The CDR3 is made up of 16 amino acids. V lost 5 bases to trimming and J lost 7 bases; unmatched junction nucleotides: 15. CDR1 LNHNV and CDR2 YYDKDF come from the germline V gene (reference sequence). The CDR3 nucleotides read TGTGCCACCAGCTATTCCCAAGGGGGCGCCCTATATACGCAGTATTTT. This translates into CATSYSQGGALYTQYF.

This clone has more than one count but fewer than ten. This rearrangement joins TRBV6-1 to TRBJ2-7, with D possibly being TRBD1 (5 bases). This CDR3 comprises 14 residues. Trimming removed 5 bases from V and 2 bases from J, with 13 bases in between. Per germline, CDR1 MNHNS and CDR2 SASEGT. CDR3 in amino acids: CASSFSQGPYEQYF. The CDR3 nucleotides are TGTGCCAGCAGTTTCAGCCAGGGTCCCTACGAGCAGTACTTC.

The chain links TRBV28 to TRBJ2-7; TRBD2 matches at 7 bases. V lost 4 bases and J lost 4; bases outside the gene matches: 7. This CDR3 has 14 residues. Germline loops: CDR1 MDHEN, CDR2 SYDVKM. The CDR3 bases are TGTGCCAGCAGTTCTGGACTAGTTATGTACGAGCAGTACTTC. Translated: CASSSGLVMYEQYF.

J is TRBJ2-1 and V is TRBV7-2, with TRBD2 as a possible D gene (6 bases). The CDR3 has 13 residues. Trimming took off 4 bases at V and 6 bases at J, with 10 bases between the two ends. Germline V CDR1 and CDR2: SGHTA, FQGNSA. The CDR3, as DNA: TGTGCCAGCAGCTACCTAGCGTTCAATGAGCAGTTCTTC. Its protein is CASSYLAFNEQFF.

V and J are TRBV5-1 and TRBJ2-7; tentatively, D is TRBD2 (5 bases). Germline CDR1 reads SGHRS; CDR2 reads YFSETQ. There are 14 residues in the CDR3. Trimming took off 0 bases at V and 2 bases at J, with 9 bases between the two ends. CDR3 amino acids: CASSLAVGAYEQYF. Here the CDR3 DNA reads TGCGCCAGCAGCTTGGCGGTGGGAGCCTACGAGCAGTACTTC.

This clone was recorded many times. J is TRBJ2-7 and V is TRBV7-9; TRBD1 might be the D (6 bases). V shed 4 bases and J shed 5 bases, with 18 bases lying between them. The CDR3 is 15 residues long. Germline CDR1 and CDR2: SEHNR and FQNEAQ (reference sequence). The CDR3 DNA sequence: TGTGCCAGCAGCTCCCCAGACAGGCACCGAAACGAGCAGTACTTC. Protein: CASSSPDRHRNEQYF.

The J gene is TRBJ2-7, the V gene TRBV5-5; possibly TRBD1 for D (6 bases). The CDR3 loop spans 15 amino acids. Trimming removed 0 bases from V and 0 bases from J, with 10 bases in between. Germline-derived CDR1 and CDR2 are SGHKS and YYEKEE (reference sequence). This CDR3 is CASSLVGTPSYEQYF. Here the CDR3 DNA reads TGTGCCAGCAGCTTGGTCGGGACACCCTCCTACGAGCAGTACTTC.

The chain has TRBV4-3 and TRBJ2-3, with D possibly being TRBD1 (6 bases). The length of the CDR3 is 14 residues. Germline CDR1 and CDR2: LGHNA and YSLEER. Trimming left V 8 bases short and J 2 bases short, with 14 bases between. DNA of the CDR3: TGCGCCAGCGCGGACAGCCTTTACACAGATACGCAGTATTTT. Residues: CASADSLYTDTQYF.

The chain links TRBV6-5 to TRBJ1-2; D unresolved. Trimming shortened V by 6 bases and J by 4 bases, and 12 bases separated the two germline ends. Germline V gives CDR1 MNHEY, CDR2 SVGAGI. The CDR3 length is 13 residues. The CDR3 sequence: CASRLLHTYGYTF. The CDR3, as DNA: TGTGCCAGCAGACTCCTTCATACCTATGGCTACACCTTC.

J is TRBJ2-3 and V is TRBV7-9; tentative D call: TRBD2 (5 bases). The CDR3 is made up of 15 amino acids. V lost 1 base and J lost 0, with 8 bases in between. Per the germline V gene, CDR1 is SEHNR and CDR2 is FQNEAQ (reference sequence). CDR3: CASSLGESSTDTQYF. In nucleotides, the CDR3 is TGTGCCAGCAGCTTAGGGGAGTCTAGCACAGATACGCAGTATTTT.

This sequence joins TRBV10-2 and TRBJ1-2; a possible D gene is TRBD1 (5 bases). This CDR3 region has 13 residues. CDR1 is WSHSY, CDR2 SAAADI, per germline. Trimming left V 2 bases short and J 4 bases short, with 8 bases between. This chain's CDR3 is CASSERGSYGYTF. The CDR3 bases are TGCGCCAGCAGTGAGAGGGGTAGCTATGGCTACACCTTC.

The sample holds one count of this clone. The DNA of the CDR3 is TGTGCCATCCAGGGTCCAACTAATGAAAAACTGTTTTTT. It codes for CAIQGPTNEKLFF. This chain joins TRBV6-5 and TRBJ1-4, with TRBD1 as a possible D gene (5 bases). The germline CDR1 and CDR2 sequences are MNHEY and SVGAGI. The CDR3 totals 13 residues. With 10 bases removed from V and 0 bases from J, the gap between germline ends came to 9 bases.

The J gene is TRBJ1-6, the V gene TRBV25-1, with 8 bases that match TRBD1. The CDR3 runs 15 residues. The germline V gene has CDR1 MGHDK and CDR2 SYGVNS. Trimming took 3 bases from V and 6 from J; bases not matched to a gene: 4. The CDR3 loop is CASSDWTGSNSPLHF. The CDR3 DNA reads TGTGCCAGCAGTGACTGGACAGGGAGTAATTCACCCCTCCACTTT.

V usage is TRBV30 and J usage is TRBJ2-5; 8 bases match TRBD1. The better agreement between TRBJ2-7 and the DNA end casts doubt on the J call. The CDR3 has 16 amino acids. Germline V lookup: CDR1 GTSNPN, CDR2 SVGIG (reference sequence). CDR3 DNA: TGTGCCTGGAGTATACGGACAGGGTGGGGCACCTACGAGCAGTACTTC. This translates into CAWSIRTGWGTYEQYF.

This clone was counted once. This chain uses TRBV11-2 with TRBJ2-7; 10 bases are shared with TRBD1. The CDR3 loop spans 13 amino acids. After removal of 5 bases from V and 6 bases from J, the junction contained 4 bases not matched to a gene. Germline V gives CDR1 SGHAT, CDR2 FQNNGV. CDR3 residues: CASSRDRGGEQYF. DNA for the CDR3: TGTGCCAGCAGCCGGGACAGGGGAGGCGAGCAGTACTTC.

In regard to this clone: The sample has other DNA sequences that encode this CDR3 too. This sequence joins TRBV9 and TRBJ2-3; 8 bases map to TRBD2. Trimming removed 3 bases from V and 0 bases from J; junction bases left unmatched: 6. This CDR3 is 16 amino acids long. Germline V gives CDR1 SGDLS, CDR2 YYNGEE. CDR3 protein: CASSATGTRSTDTQYF. In nucleotides, the CDR3 is TGTGCCAGCAGCGCAACCGGGACTAGGAGCACAGATACGCAGTATTTT.

The chain employs TRBV30 and TRBJ1-1; D remains unclear. This CDR3 has 11 residues. Germline V gene lookup returns CDR1 GTSNPN and CDR2 SVGIG (reference sequence). V was shortened by 8 bases and J by 1 base, with 8 bases between the two germline ends. The CDR3 DNA follows: TGTGCCAGTGGGAGGAACACTGAAGCTTTCTTT. It translates to CASGRNTEAFF.

This clone has only one observation. The rearrangement links TRBV4-1 to TRBJ1-4; D is possibly TRBD1 (6 bases). From germline, CDR1 is MGHRA and CDR2 YSYEKL. Trimming cost V 1 base and J 7 bases, with 13 bases left between them. The CDR3 runs 15 residues. The CDR3 region is CASSQGRRGREKLFF. Written as DNA, the CDR3 is TGCGCCAGCAGCCAAGGTCGGCGGGGGCGTGAAAAACTGTTTTTT.

This clone has only a few counts. The rearrangement joins TRBV11-2 to TRBJ1-2; TRBD1 matches at 8 bases. Germline V gene lookup returns CDR1 SGHAT and CDR2 FQNNGV. J was trimmed by 8 bases and V by 5 bases; bases with no gene match: 13. The length of the CDR3 is 15 residues. The CDR3 here is CASSASTSGGWGYTF. The CDR3 DNA sequence: TGTGCCAGCAGCGCCTCGACCTCAGGGGGCTGGGGCTACACCTTC.

The rearrangement joins TRBV13 to TRBJ1-6, with TRBD1 matching 7 bases. After removal of 7 bases from V and 8 bases from J, the junction contained 11 bases not matched to a gene. This CDR3 has 15 amino acids. CDR1 is PRHDT and CDR2 is FYEKMQ in the germline V gene (reference sequence). This chain's CDR3 is CASNRWDSAHSPLHF. For the CDR3, the DNA is TGTGCCAGCAATCGGTGGGACAGCGCGCATTCACCCCTCCACTTT.

The V and J genes are TRBV30 and TRBJ2-5, with D possibly TRBD2 on 6 matching bases. The CDR3 sequence is 14 residues long. Looked up from germline, CDR1 is GTSNPN and CDR2 is SVGIG (reference sequence). V was trimmed by 0 bases and J by 2 bases, leaving 10 bases between them. DNA for the CDR3: TGTGCCTGGAGTGTACGGGGGAGACAAGAGACCCAGTACTTC. This codes for CAWSVRGRQETQYF.

This chain joins TRBV23-1 and TRBJ1-4; no firm D call. TRBV23-1 is recorded as an ORF, its role being uncertain. The CDR3 has 12 amino acids. With 7 bases removed from V and 8 bases from J, the gap between germline ends came to 11 bases. Here the CDR3 DNA reads TGCGCCAGCACCCCAAGCGGGGAAAAACTGTTTTTT. Translating gives CASTPSGEKLFF.

This rearrangement joins TRBV7-2 to TRBJ2-3, with a weak D call TRBD1 (6 bases). The CDR3 is 13 residues long. The germline V gene encodes CDR1 SGHTA and CDR2 FQGNSA. Between the trimmed V and J ends, which lost 4 bases and 6 bases, there was a span of 11 bases. CDR3 loop: CASSSQGYDTQYF. The CDR3 DNA follows: TGTGCCAGCAGCTCACAGGGTTACGATACGCAGTATTTT.

This chain connects TRBV28 to TRBJ2-5; the D gene is possibly TRBD1 (6 bases). V lost 4 bases and J lost 0, with 21 bases in between. CDR1 and CDR2 (germline): MDHEN, SYDVKM. The CDR3 runs to 18 residues. The CDR3 sequence is CASSSFSFRDTDQETQYF. CDR3 DNA: TGTGCCAGCAGTTCCTTTTCCTTTCGGGACACCGACCAAGAGACCCAGTACTTC.

CDR3 amino acids: CASSLRGNTEAFF. The CDR3 DNA reads TGTGCCAGCAGCTTACGGGGGAACACTGAAGCTTTCTTT. The rearrangement links TRBV7-2 to TRBJ1-1, with unresolved D. The length of the CDR3 is 13 residues. The germline V gene has CDR1 SGHTA and CDR2 FQGNSA. Trimming took off 2 bases at V and 1 base at J, with 5 bases between the two ends.

This rearrangement joins TRBV28 to TRBJ2-3; D call uncertain. The CDR3 has 15 residues. CDR1 MDHEN and CDR2 SYDVKM come from the germline V gene. V lost 3 bases and J 0 bases, leaving 10 bases between the germline ends. The CDR3 here is CASSLGRLSTDTQYF. CDR3 bases: TGTGCCAGCAGTTTGGGCAGGCTTAGCACAGATACGCAGTATTTT.